This TCR beta chain was sequenced in a study of cytomegalovirus exposure and HLA in healthy donors. Concerning this clone: Its antigen is as yet unknown.

PCR amplification relied on 60 Vbeta primers (plus 13 Jbeta primers). Only in-frame clones appear in the TCRdb table, and some are missing; sequencing was by immunoSEQ multiplex PCR. The table has about 93,000 clones, 80% seen once. The V and J ends lost 4 bases and 2 bases respectively, with 12 bases between them. The germline V gene has CDR1 KGHSH and CDR2 LQKENI. The length of the CDR3 is 14 residues. Donors counted as nominally healthy when sampled, yet unrecorded immune exposures were likely. General study points: Later on, an analysis showed TCR association rates differing by HLA locus, with DRB1 the most and HLA-C the fewest. Productive status was seen about 90% or about 30% of the time for most TCR beta V segments in an earlier analysis. Trimming of TCR beta V- and J-genes showed a link, identified in a later analysis, to a missense DCLRE1C variant.

The genes are TRBV18 and TRBJ2-7; weak D call: TRBD1 (5 bases). The TCR was taken from a man aged 25 to 40 in good health and CMV-seronegative. Specimen: PBMCs. CDR3: CASSLGQGPYEQYF. CDR3 DNA: TGTGCCAGCTCACTAGGACAAGGACCCTACGAGCAGTACTTC.